This T cell receptor beta chain is from a study of T cells in Graves' hyperthyroidism and ophthalmopathy. What was amplified from RNA transcripts were TCR beta CDR3 regions. First-round RT-PCR of the TCR CDR3 relied on the HTBI primer set. One entry per CDR3 protein, called by TCRdb with MiXCR from the multiplex PCR reads. The sample carries 410,000 or so distinct CDR3 sequences, under 15% recorded once. This CDR3 has 15 amino acids. The V gene lost 0 bases and the J gene lost 6 bases, with 13 bases spanning the gap. Germline-derived CDR1 and CDR2 are SEHNR and FQNEAQ (reference sequence). This sequence was found in a man younger than 35 with Graves' ophthalmopathy. The V and J genes are TRBV7-9 and TRBJ2-3; D ambiguous. Sequenced sample: blood. CDR3 sequence: CASSLAVGVGDTQYF. The CDR3 DNA follows: TGTGCCAGCAGCTTAGCAGTAGGAGTGGGGGATACGCAGTATTTT.